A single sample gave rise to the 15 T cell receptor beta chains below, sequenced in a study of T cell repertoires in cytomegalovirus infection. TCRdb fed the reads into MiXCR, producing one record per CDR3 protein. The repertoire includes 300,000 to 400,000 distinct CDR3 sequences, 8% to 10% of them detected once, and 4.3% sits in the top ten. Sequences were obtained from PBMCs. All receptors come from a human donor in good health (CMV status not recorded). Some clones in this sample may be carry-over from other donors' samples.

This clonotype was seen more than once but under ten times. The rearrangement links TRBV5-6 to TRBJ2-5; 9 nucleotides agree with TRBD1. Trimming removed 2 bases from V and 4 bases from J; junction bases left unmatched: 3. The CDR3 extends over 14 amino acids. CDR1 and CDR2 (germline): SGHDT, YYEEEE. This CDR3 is CASSFNRGRETQYF. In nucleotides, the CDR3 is TGTGCCAGCAGCTTTAACAGGGGGCGAGAGACCCAGTACTTC.

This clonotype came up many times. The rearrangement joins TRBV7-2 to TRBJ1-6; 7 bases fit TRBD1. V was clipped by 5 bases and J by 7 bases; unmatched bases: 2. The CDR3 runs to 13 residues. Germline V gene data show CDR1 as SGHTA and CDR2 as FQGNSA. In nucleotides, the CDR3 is TGTGCCAGCAGCCGACAGGGAAATTCACCCCTCCACTTT. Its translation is CASSRQGNSPLHF.

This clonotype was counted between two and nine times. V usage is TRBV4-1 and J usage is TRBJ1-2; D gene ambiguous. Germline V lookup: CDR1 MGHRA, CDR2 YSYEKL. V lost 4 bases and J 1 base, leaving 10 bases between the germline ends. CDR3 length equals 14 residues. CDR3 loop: CASSPTRINYGYTF. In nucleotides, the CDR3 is TGCGCCAGCAGCCCTACACGGATTAACTATGGCTACACCTTC.

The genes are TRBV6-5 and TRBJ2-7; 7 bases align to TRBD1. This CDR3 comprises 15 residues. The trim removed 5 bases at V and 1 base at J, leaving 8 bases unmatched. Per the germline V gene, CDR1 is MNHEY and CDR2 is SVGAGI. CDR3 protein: CASSPDRAYSYEQYF. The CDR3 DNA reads TGTGCCAGCAGTCCCGACAGGGCCTATTCCTACGAGCAGTACTTC.

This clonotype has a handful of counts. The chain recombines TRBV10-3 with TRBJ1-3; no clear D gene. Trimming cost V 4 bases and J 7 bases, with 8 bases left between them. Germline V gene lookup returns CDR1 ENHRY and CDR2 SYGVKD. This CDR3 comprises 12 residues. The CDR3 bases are TGTGCCATCAGTGCTTCGTCCAACACCATATATTTT. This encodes CAISASSNTIYF.

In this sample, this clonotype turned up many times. The CDR3 DNA reads as TGTGCCAGCAGCCCGGGTTTCAAGACGAACACTGAAGCTTTCTTT. Amino acid sequence: CASSPGFKTNTEAFF. The V and J genes are TRBV7-8 and TRBJ1-1, with D uncertain. The CDR3 extends over 15 amino acids. Germline assignment: CDR1 SGHVS and CDR2 FQNEAQ. Trimming took off 5 bases at V and 1 base at J, with 14 bases between the two ends. The full variable domain, with the rest looked up from reference TRBV7-8 and TRBJ1-1, is GAGVSQSPRYKVAKRGQDVALRCDPISGHVSLFWYQQALGQGPEFLTYFQNEAQLDKSGLPSDRFFAERPEGSVSTLKIQRTQQEDSAVYLCASSPGFKTNTEAFFGQGTRLTVV.

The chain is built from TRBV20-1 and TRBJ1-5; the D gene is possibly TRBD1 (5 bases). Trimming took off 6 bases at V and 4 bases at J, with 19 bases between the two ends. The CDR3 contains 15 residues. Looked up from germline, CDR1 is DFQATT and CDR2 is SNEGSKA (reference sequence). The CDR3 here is CSAKKTVLSNQPQHF. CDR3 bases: TGCAGTGCGAAAAAGACAGTCCTTTCTAATCAGCCCCAGCATTTT.

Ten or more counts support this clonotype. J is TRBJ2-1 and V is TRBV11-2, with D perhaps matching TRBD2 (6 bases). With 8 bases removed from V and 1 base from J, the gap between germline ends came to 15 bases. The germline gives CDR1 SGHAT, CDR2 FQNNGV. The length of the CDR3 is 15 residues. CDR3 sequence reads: CASGEKAGSYNEQFF. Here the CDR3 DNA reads TGTGCCAGCGGGGAAAAGGCGGGATCCTACAATGAGCAGTTCTTC. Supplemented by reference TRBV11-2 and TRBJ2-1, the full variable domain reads EAGVAQSPRYKIIEKRQSVAFWCNPISGHATLYWYQQILGQGPKLLIQFQNNGVVDDSQLPKDRFSAERLKGVDSTLKIQPAKLEDSAVYLCASGEKAGSYNEQFFGPGTRLTVL.

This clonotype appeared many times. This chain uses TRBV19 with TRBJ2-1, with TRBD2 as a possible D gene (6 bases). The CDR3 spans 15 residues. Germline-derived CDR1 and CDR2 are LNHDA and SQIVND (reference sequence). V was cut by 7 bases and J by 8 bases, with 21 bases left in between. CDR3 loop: CASMPPYPGVDEQFF. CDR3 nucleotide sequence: TGTGCCAGTATGCCCCCTTACCCGGGAGTGGATGAGCAGTTCTTC.

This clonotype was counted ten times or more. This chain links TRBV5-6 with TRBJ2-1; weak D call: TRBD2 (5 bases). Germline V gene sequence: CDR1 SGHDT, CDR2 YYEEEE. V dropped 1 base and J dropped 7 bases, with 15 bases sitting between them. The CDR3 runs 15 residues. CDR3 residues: CASSLNRLRGNEQFF. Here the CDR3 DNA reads TGTGCCAGCAGCTTGAACCGCTTACGAGGGAATGAGCAGTTCTTC.

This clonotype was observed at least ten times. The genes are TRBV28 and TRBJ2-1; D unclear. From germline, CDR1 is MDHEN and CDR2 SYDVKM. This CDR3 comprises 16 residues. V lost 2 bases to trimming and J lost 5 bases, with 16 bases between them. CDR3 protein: CASSLEAVPGNNEQFF. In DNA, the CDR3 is TGTGCCAGCAGTTTAGAGGCGGTCCCGGGTAACAATGAGCAGTTCTTC.

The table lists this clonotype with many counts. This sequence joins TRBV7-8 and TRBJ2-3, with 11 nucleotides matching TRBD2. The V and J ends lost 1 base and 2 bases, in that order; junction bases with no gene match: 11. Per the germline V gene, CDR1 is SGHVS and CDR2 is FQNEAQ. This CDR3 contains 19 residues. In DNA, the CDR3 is TGTGCCAGCAGCTTAGAGGGGACTAGCGGAAGCTATATCACAGATACGCAGTATTTT. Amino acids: CASSLEGTSGSYITDTQYF.

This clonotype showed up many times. The CDR3 loop is CASSSQGNEQFF. The CDR3 nucleotides read TGTGCCAGCAGCTCACAGGGGAATGAGCAGTTCTTC. This sequence joins TRBV7-8 and TRBJ2-1; TRBD1 matches 7 bases. The CDR3 consists of 12 residues. V lost 4 bases and J lost 7; bases outside the gene matches: 1. Germline-derived CDR1 and CDR2 are SGHVS and FQNEAQ. The full variable domain, with the rest looked up from reference TRBV7-8 and TRBJ2-1, is GAGVSQSPRYKVAKRGQDVALRCDPISGHVSLFWYQQALGQGPEFLTYFQNEAQLDKSGLPSDRFFAERPEGSVSTLKIQRTQQEDSAVYLCASSSQGNEQFFGPGTRLTVL.

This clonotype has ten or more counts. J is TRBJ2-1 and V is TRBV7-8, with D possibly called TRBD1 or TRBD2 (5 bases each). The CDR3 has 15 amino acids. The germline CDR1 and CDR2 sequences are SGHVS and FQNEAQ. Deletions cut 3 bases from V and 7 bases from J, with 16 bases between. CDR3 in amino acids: CASSLSWDLRNEQFF. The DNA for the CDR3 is TGTGCCAGCAGCTTGTCGTGGGACCTCCGGAATGAGCAGTTCTTC.

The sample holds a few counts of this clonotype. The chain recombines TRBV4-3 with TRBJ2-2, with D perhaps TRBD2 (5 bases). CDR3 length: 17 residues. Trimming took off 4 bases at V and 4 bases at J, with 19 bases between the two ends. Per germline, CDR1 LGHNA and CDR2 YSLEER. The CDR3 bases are TGCGCCAGCAGCCGGAACAGCGGTCGCCGGAGCACCGGGGAGCTGTTTTTT. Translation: CASSRNSGRRSTGELFF.